This T cell receptor beta chain stems from a study of control samples from healthy donors and cancer patients. CDR1 is SGHNT, CDR2 YYREEE, per germline (reference sequence). The CDR3 has 18 amino acids. V was trimmed by 0 bases and J by 0 bases, leaving 15 bases between them. Assay used: immunoSEQ multiplex PCR; TCRdb lists only in-frame clones, some missing. The repertoire holds 400,000 to 450,000 clones, with roughly 90% as singletons. This clonotype originated in a man aged 40-49 years with head and neck cancer. The sequencing input was PBMCs. The chain carries TRBV5-4 and TRBJ1-4; D not resolved. DNA of the CDR3: TGTGCCAGCAGCTTGGGGGTTGGGCACCACGCAACTAATGAAAAACTGTTTTTT. This translates into CASSLGVGHHATNEKLFF.